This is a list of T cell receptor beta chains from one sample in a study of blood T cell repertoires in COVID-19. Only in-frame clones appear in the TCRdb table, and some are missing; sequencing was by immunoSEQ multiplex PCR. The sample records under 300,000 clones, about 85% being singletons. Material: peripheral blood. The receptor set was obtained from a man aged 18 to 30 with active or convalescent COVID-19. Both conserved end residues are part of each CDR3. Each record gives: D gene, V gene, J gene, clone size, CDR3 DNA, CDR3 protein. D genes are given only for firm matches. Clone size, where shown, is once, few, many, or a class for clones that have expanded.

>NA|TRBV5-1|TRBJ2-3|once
TGCGCCAGCAGCCAGGGACTCTCGTCGGGGAATACGCAGTATTTT
CASSQGLSSGNTQYF
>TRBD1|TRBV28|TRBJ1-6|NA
TGTGCCACCAGGGGACAGGAAAATTCACCCCTCCACTTT
CATRGQENSPLHF
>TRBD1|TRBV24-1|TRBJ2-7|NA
TGTGCCACCAGCCGGGACAGGGACTACGAGCAGTACTTC
CATSRDRDYEQYF
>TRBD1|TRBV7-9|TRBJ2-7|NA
TGTGCCAGCAGCTTTGGACAGGGGGTGTACGAGCAGTACTTC
CASSFGQGVYEQYF
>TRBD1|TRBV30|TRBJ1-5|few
TGTGCCTGGGGGACAGGGGGCAATCAGCCCCAGCATTTT
CAWGTGGNQPQHF
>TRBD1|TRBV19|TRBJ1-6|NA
TGTGCCAGTATGGGGACAGATAATTCACCCCTCCACTTT
CASMGTDNSPLHF
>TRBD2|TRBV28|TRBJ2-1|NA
TGTGCCAGCAGTTGGAGCGGGGGGGCCTATGAGCAGTTCTTC
CASSWSGGAYEQFF
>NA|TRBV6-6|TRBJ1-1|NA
TGTGCCAGCGTGTTTGGTAGGGGCACTGAAGCTTTCTTT
CASVFGRGTEAFF
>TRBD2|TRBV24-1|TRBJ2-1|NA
TGTGCCACCACCGGGACTAGTTTCTCCAATGAGCAGTTCTTC
CATTGTSFSNEQFF
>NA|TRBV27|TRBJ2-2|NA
TGTGCCAGCAGTTTGTCAGGGGTCCCCGGGGAGCTGTTTTTT
CASSLSGVPGELFF
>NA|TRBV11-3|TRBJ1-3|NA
TGTGCCAGCAGCTTGGGCGGAAACACCATATATTTT
CASSLGGNTIYF
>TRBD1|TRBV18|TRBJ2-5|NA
TGTGCCAGCTCACATCGACCCGGGACAGGGGGCGCATCAGCCCAAGAGACCCAGTACTTC
CASSHRPGTGGASAQETQYF
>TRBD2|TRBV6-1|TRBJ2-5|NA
TGTGCCAGCAGTGAAATTTCGGGGAGGGCTGAGACCCAGTACTTC
CASSEISGRAETQYF
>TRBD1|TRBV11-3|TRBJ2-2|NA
TGTGCCAGCAGCTCCCTTAATCGCAGGGGGCCGTACACCGGGGAGCTGTTTTTT
CASSSLNRRGPYTGELFF
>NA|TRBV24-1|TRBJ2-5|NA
TGTGCCACCAGTGGGGGCAGGGGAAGGGGGGAGACCCAGTACTTC
CATSGGRGRGETQYF
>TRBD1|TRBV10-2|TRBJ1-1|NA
TGCGCCAGCAGCTTCAGACAGGGGGCGGACACTGAAGCTTTCTTT
CASSFRQGADTEAFF
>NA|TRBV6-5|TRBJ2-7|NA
TGTGCCAGCAGTCAGACTGGATTAGCCTACGAGCAGTACTTC
CASSQTGLAYEQYF
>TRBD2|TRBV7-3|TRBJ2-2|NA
TGTGCCAGCAGCTTAAATAGCGGGAGAAATACCGGGGAGCTGTTTTTT
CASSLNSGRNTGELFF
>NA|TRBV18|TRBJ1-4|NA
TGTGCCAGCTCACCAATCCTGACAGGCCCTAAAAAACTGTTTTTT
CASSPILTGPKKLFF
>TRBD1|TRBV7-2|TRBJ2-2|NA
TGTGCCAGCAGGGATCAGGGACAGGGGTTTAACGGGGAGCTGTTTTTT
CASRDQGQGFNGELFF
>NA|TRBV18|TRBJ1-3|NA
TGTGCCAGCTCACCACCCGCAGGGTCAGGAAACACCATATATTTT
CASSPPAGSGNTIYF
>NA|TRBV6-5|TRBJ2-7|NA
TGTGCCAGCAGGACCCCTAATACGGGAGAGCAGTACTTC
CASRTPNTGEQYF
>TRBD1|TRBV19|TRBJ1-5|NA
TGTGCCAGTAGTGTACAGACAGGGGGCCGTCAGCCCCAGCATTTT
CASSVQTGGRQPQHF
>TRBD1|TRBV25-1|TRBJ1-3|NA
TGTGCCAGCAGTCGACAGGGAGGAAACACCATATATTTT
CASSRQGGNTIYF
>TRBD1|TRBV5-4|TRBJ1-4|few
TGTGCCAGCAGCTCCGGACAGGGGGAGAGGGAAAAACTGTTTTTT
CASSSGQGEREKLFF
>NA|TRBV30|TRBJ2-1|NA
TGTGCCTGGAGTGTCGGGGAGCAGTTCTTC
CAWSVGEQFF
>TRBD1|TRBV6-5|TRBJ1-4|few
TGTGCCAGCAGTACCCAGGGGGCTACTAATGAAAAACTGTTTTTT
CASSTQGATNEKLFF
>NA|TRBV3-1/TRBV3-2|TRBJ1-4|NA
TGTGCCAGCAGCCTGTCAGGGGATGAAAAACTGTTTTTT
CASSLSGDEKLFF
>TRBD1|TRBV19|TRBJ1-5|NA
TGTGCCAGCGAGGGGACAGGAGATCAGCCCCAGCATTTT
CASEGTGDQPQHF
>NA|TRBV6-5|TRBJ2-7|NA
TGTGCCAGCAGCTACGACACCAACGAGCAGTACTTC
CASSYDTNEQYF
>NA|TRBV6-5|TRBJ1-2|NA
TGTGCCAGCAGTTACGGTCAGGGGACTAACTATGGCTACACCTTC
CASSYGQGTNYGYTF